This T cell receptor (beta chain) derives from a study of T cell responses to AZD1222 COVID-19 vaccine. General study findings and limits: Along spike, vaccine-associated CD4 TCRs were found throughout, with dominance at 160-218 and 743-854.

Second doses at about 4 or about 12 weeks were pooled. A note on this clone: The antigen remains undetermined.

The repertoire was sequenced with immunoSEQ multiplex PCR; TCRdb's copy has only in-frame clones and lacks some. The data hold over 65,000 clones, with more than 70% observed a single time. The V and J ends lost 10 bases and 5 bases respectively, with 15 bases between them. CDR1 and CDR2 from the germline V gene are SNHLY and FYNNEI. The length of the CDR3 is 13 residues. The sequenced sample was peripheral blood, obtained 28 days after the second AZD1222 dose. The clonotype was recovered from an adult who received the AZD1222 COVID-19 vaccine. The rearrangement links TRBV2 to TRBJ2-1; D possibly uses TRBD1 or TRBD2 (5 bases each). CDR3 sequence: CATGTTLDNEQFF. CDR3 in DNA: TGTGCCACCGGGACCACTCTAGACAATGAGCAGTTCTTC.